This T cell receptor (beta chain) was obtained from a study of cytomegalovirus exposure and HLA in healthy donors. Germline lookup yields CDR1 WNHNN and CDR2 SYGVQD (reference sequence). The CDR3 spans 15 residues. Trimming at V came to 6 bases and at J to 7 bases, leaving 11 bases not matched to a gene. Not recorded for this donor was the CMV serostatus. Vbeta (60) and Jbeta (13) primers were used in the PCR. Only in-frame clones appear in the TCRdb table, and some are missing; sequencing was by immunoSEQ multiplex PCR. The repertoire has about 130,000 clones, about 78% of them found once; the top ten carry 2.9%.

What was sequenced was PBMCs. The clonotype was recovered from a human donor in good health. This chain connects TRBV10-1 to TRBJ1-5, with TRBD1 matching 8 bases. In DNA, the CDR3 is TGCGCCAGCAGCCTTAACGGACAGGGTAAACAGCCCCAGCATTTT. Translated, it gives CASSLNGQGKQPQHF.